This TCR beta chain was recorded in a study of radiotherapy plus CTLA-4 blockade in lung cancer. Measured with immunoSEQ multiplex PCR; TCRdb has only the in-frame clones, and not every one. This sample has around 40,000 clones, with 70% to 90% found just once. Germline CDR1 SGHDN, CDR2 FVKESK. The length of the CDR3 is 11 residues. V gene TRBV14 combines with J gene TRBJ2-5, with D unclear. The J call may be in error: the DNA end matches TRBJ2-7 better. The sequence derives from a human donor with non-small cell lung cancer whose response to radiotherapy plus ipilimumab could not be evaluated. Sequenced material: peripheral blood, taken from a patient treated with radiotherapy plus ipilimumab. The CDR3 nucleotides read TGTGCCAGCAGCCAAGTAGCCGAGCAGTACTTC. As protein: CASSQVAEQYF.